This TCR beta chain was identified during a study of technical replicates of blood from a few donors. The CDR3 extends over 14 amino acids. V lost 6 bases and J lost 0, with 12 bases in between. Per the germline V gene, CDR1 is SQVTM and CDR2 is ANQGSEA. The data were produced by immunoSEQ multiplex PCR, yet TCRdb's version contains in-frame clones alone and is incomplete. The table lists fewer than 100,000 clones, under 97% of them singletons. The material sequenced was T cells isolated from PBMCs. The gene calls are TRBV29-1 and TRBJ1-3; perhaps TRBD1 as D (6 bases). The receptor was derived from a human donor in good health. In DNA form, the CDR3 reads TGCAGCGTCGCAGACAGGTCCTCTGGAAACACCATATATTTT. Translating gives CSVADRSSGNTIYF.